Sequencing of this T cell receptor beta chain was carried out in a study of blood T cell repertoires in COVID-19. This clone has a handful of counts. Trimming took off 6 bases at V and 5 bases at J, with 11 bases between the two ends. The CDR3 covers 13 residues. CDR1 and CDR2 from the germline V gene are MDHEN and SYDVKM. Donors were grouped by their self-reported clinical history. Sequencing was performed with immunoSEQ multiplex PCR; in TCRdb, only in-frame clones are kept and a portion is missing. The table records 130,000 to 150,000 clones, less than 90% of them present only once. Sequences were obtained from PBMCs or T cells enriched from blood (not recorded which). The source of this sequence is a man aged 35 to 55 with acute COVID-19. The chain links TRBV28 to TRBJ1-5; the D is unclear. Here the CDR3 DNA reads TGTGCCAGCAGCCTAGAACCCGATCAGCCCCAGCATTTT. This sequence encodes CASSLEPDQPQHF.